A single sample gave rise to the 13 T cell receptor beta chains below, sequenced in a study of OX40 agonist ivuxolimab in advanced cancers. The assay was immunoSEQ multiplex PCR, and TCRdb's table has in-frame clones only and misses some. The table has some 42,000 clones, 75% to 85% seen once. Sequencing used CD4+ or CD8+ T cells sorted from blood, obtained in a trial of the OX40 agonist ivuxolimab. These receptors all stem from an adult with an advanced solid tumor such as melanoma, head and neck, liver or kidney cancer.

The chain recombines TRBV4-2 with TRBJ2-1; D remains ambiguous. Germline V gene lookup returns CDR1 LGHNA and CDR2 YNFKEQ. V lost 0 bases and J 3 bases, leaving 3 bases between the germline ends. CDR3 length: 13 residues. The CDR3 sequence is CASSQDSYNEQFF. DNA for the CDR3: TGTGCCAGCAGCCAAGACAGCTACAATGAGCAGTTCTTC.

This clone has a single count. The chain combines TRBV5-1 with TRBJ2-5, with 11 nucleotides matching TRBD2. The CDR3 extends over 17 amino acids. V shed 2 bases, J shed 2 bases, and the junction held 8 bases outside the gene matches. Germline loops: CDR1 SGHRS, CDR2 YFSETQ. The CDR3 loop is CASSFALGLAAQETQYF. The CDR3 nucleotides read TGCGCCAGCAGCTTTGCCCTGGGACTAGCGGCACAAGAGACCCAGTACTTC.

This clone has more than one count but fewer than ten. The CDR3 is CASSPGQSYGYTF. The CDR3 region has the DNA TGTGCCAGCAGCCCCGGTCAGAGCTATGGCTACACCTTC. This chain connects TRBV7-9 to TRBJ1-2; D call uncertain. CDR3 length equals 13 residues. V lost 5 bases, J lost 4 bases, and 11 bases lay in between. CDR1 SEHNR and CDR2 FQNEAQ come from the germline V gene (reference sequence).

This clone was observed a few times. The gene calls are TRBV18 and TRBJ1-2; 7 nucleotides match TRBD1. The CDR3 contains 13 residues. Per germline, CDR1 KGHSH and CDR2 LQKENI. The junction had 6 bases not matched to a gene; V was cut back by 5 bases and J by 6 bases. In nucleotides, the CDR3 is TGTGCCAGCTCAAGACAGGGTGTTGATGGCTACACCTTC. It codes for CASSRQGVDGYTF.

The V and J genes are TRBV2 and TRBJ1-4; D gene unclear. This CDR3 is 15 amino acids long. V was cut by 4 bases and J by 4 bases, with 13 bases left in between. Germline-derived CDR1 and CDR2 are SNHLY and FYNNEI. CDR3 DNA: TGTGCCAGCAGTGTCGGGGAAGGGAATAATGAAAAACTGTTTTTT. This encodes CASSVGEGNNEKLFF.

This clone was seen more than once but under ten times. CDR3 sequence (DNA): TGCGCCAGCAGCTTGGCTTCAGGGGTTGCAGATACGCAGTATTTT. It specifies CASSLASGVADTQYF. The chain employs TRBV5-1 and TRBJ2-3, with a tentative D call TRBD1 (6 bases). CDR1 and CDR2 (germline): SGHRS, YFSETQ. The CDR3 loop spans 15 amino acids. V lost 0 bases and J 4 bases, leaving 12 bases between the germline ends.

The CDR3 protein is CASSLNRDEQFF. DNA for the CDR3: TGTGCCAGCAGCTTAAACAGGGATGAGCAGTTCTTC. This rearrangement joins TRBV7-9 to TRBJ2-1; perhaps TRBD1 as D (6 bases). The CDR3 length is 12 residues. V was pared by 2 bases and J by 8 bases, with 7 bases between. Germline CDR1 reads SEHNR; CDR2 reads FQNEAQ (reference sequence). Using reference TRBV7-9 and TRBJ2-1 for the parts outside the CDR3, the full variable domain is DTGVSQNPRHKITKRGQNVTFRCDPISEHNRLYWYRQTLGQGPEFLTYFQNEAQLEKSRLLSDRFSAERPKGSFSTLEIQRTEQGDSAMYLCASSLNRDEQFFGPGTRLTVL.

V usage is TRBV13 and J usage is TRBJ2-7, with D perhaps being TRBD1 or TRBD2 (5 bases each). V dropped 3 bases and J dropped 4 bases, with 10 bases sitting between them. The CDR3 extends over 13 amino acids. Germline CDR1 is PRHDT and CDR2 is FYEKMQ (reference sequence). CDR3 nucleotides: TGTGCCAGCAGCTTCTCTGGGGGTTACGAGCAGTACTTC. Translated: CASSFSGGYEQYF.

The chain links TRBV5-1 to TRBJ2-3, with 8 bases fitting TRBD2. This CDR3 comprises 14 residues. The trim removed 5 bases at V and 0 bases at J, leaving 2 bases unmatched. Germline values: CDR1 SGHRS, CDR2 YFSETQ. The CDR3 loop is CASRRGASTDTQYF. The CDR3 DNA reads as TGCGCCAGCAGGCGGGGGGCTAGCACAGATACGCAGTATTTT. The whole variable domain, filled in from reference TRBV5-1 and TRBJ2-3, reads KAGVTQTPRYLIKTRGQQVTLSCSPISGHRSVSWYQQTPGQGLQFLFEYFSETQRNKGNFPGRFSGRQFSNSRSEMNVSTLELGDSALYLCASRRGASTDTQYFGPGTRLTVL.

This clone was recorded a few times. This chain joins TRBV28 and TRBJ1-5, with no clear D. This CDR3 region has 11 residues. Germline V gives CDR1 MDHEN, CDR2 SYDVKM. V dropped 3 bases and J dropped 9 bases, with 6 bases sitting between them. The CDR3 nucleotides are TGTGCCAGCAGTTTCTACCCGCCCCAGCATTTT. Translating gives CASSFYPPQHF.

This chain connects TRBV15 to TRBJ2-2; 9 nucleotides match TRBD1. V lost 1 base to trimming and J lost 6 bases; unmatched junction nucleotides: 3. This CDR3 contains 15 residues. Germline V gene lookup returns CDR1 LNHNV and CDR2 YYDKDF (reference sequence). CDR3 amino acids: CATSRAGQGPGELFF. Written as DNA, the CDR3 is TGTGCCACCAGCAGAGCGGGACAGGGCCCCGGGGAGCTGTTTTTT.

This clone was seen a handful of times. This rearrangement joins TRBV7-2 to TRBJ2-1; D gene uncertain. Germline values: CDR1 SGHTA, CDR2 FQGNSA. Trimming shortened V by 4 bases and J by 9 bases, and 13 bases separated the two germline ends. The CDR3 length is 13 residues. The chain's CDR3 is CASSSRPDGEQFF. DNA for the CDR3: TGTGCCAGCAGCTCCCGGCCCGACGGTGAGCAGTTCTTC.

V is TRBV6-5 and J is TRBJ2-5; 8 nucleotides agree with TRBD2. J lost 7 bases, V lost 10 bases, and 17 bases had no gene match. Germline V gene lookup returns CDR1 MNHEY and CDR2 SVGAGI. This CDR3 spans 15 amino acids. The CDR3 protein is CATQRGVQRERTQYF. DNA of the CDR3: TGTGCCACTCAACGTGGGGTCCAGCGGGAGCGGACCCAGTACTTC.